This T cell receptor beta chain appears in the sequencing data of a study of shared clonotypes between healthy human individuals. Study context: CD4 naive cells filled three plates per donor, CD4 memory three, CD8 naive two and CD8 memory one.

Every donor was a Caucasian adult from Nashville, Tennessee. TCRdb's table, derived via immunoSEQ multiplex PCR, lists solely in-frame clones and lacks some. The sample records 90,000 to 150,000 clones, 55% to 70% being singletons. Sequencing was performed on memory CD8+ T cells sorted from blood. Documented subset: CD45RO+ cells pooled with CCR7-negative TemRA cells. The sequence was obtained from a woman under 40 in good health.

CDR3 sequence (DNA): TGTGCCAGCAGTTTCGGCACTGGGTCACCCCTCCACTTT. Encoded protein: CASSFGTGSPLHF. This rearrangement joins TRBV27 to TRBJ1-6; no clear D gene. Trimming shortened V by 3 bases and J by 10 bases, and 10 bases separated the two germline ends. Germline assignment: CDR1 MNHEY and CDR2 SMNVEV (reference sequence). The CDR3 runs 13 residues.